Listed here are 9 T cell receptor beta chains from one sample, sequenced in a study of T cells after yellow fever vaccination. TCRdb re-derived calls from the 5' RACE reads in MiXCR, one entry per CDR3 protein. This sample has roughly 340,000 distinct CDR3 sequences, with roughly 8.7% found just once. The source material was PBMCs, sampled on the day of the first yellow fever vaccination. These receptors were obtained from a man aged 18 to 35 who received the YFV17D yellow fever vaccine.

The sample holds many counts of this clonotype. The genes are TRBV27 and TRBJ2-1, with D unresolved. The CDR3 totals 12 residues. V was cut by 8 bases and J by 5 bases, with 10 bases left in between. Germline V CDR1 and CDR2: MNHEY, SMNVEV (reference sequence). The CDR3 spells CASLAPNNEQFF. In DNA, the CDR3 is TGTGCCAGCCTGGCGCCCAACAATGAGCAGTTCTTC.

The rearrangement joins TRBV7-8 to TRBJ1-2; D may be TRBD1 (6 bases). Germline CDR1 is SGHVS and CDR2 is FQNEAQ. There are 17 residues in the CDR3. V was shortened by 5 bases and J by 6 bases, with 25 bases between the two germline ends. CDR3 DNA sequence: TGTGCCAGCAGCCAAACCCCGACGGACAGCCGCCTACATGGCTACACCTTC. Protein sequence: CASSQTPTDSRLHGYTF.

This clonotype was detected ten times or more. V usage is TRBV14 and J usage is TRBJ2-5; 7 positions match TRBD2. CDR1 SGHDN and CDR2 FVKESK come from the germline V gene. The J segment lost 6 bases and the V segment lost 1 base, leaving 8 bases of the junction unmatched. CDR3 length: 15 residues. The CDR3 DNA reads as TGTGCCAGCAGCCAAGGGTGGGAACTAGCGAAGACCCAGTACTTC. This encodes CASSQGWELAKTQYF.

The chain has TRBV6-1 and TRBJ1-1, with 7 positions matching TRBD1. The germline gives CDR1 MNHNS, CDR2 SASEGT. V lost 6 bases, J lost 4 bases, and 5 bases stayed unmatched. The CDR3 totals 13 residues. CDR3 in amino acids: CASRLTGFTEAFF. In nucleotides, the CDR3 is TGTGCCAGCAGACTGACAGGGTTCACTGAAGCTTTCTTT.

This chain uses TRBV12-3 or TRBV12-4 with TRBJ2-6, with 8 bases that match TRBD1. The ends lost 6 bases at V and 4 bases at J; junction bases unmatched: 11. The CDR3 contains 17 residues. CDR3 bases: TGTGCCAGCAGCCGAAGGACAGGGCCCACGGGGGCCAACGTCCTGACTTTC. Translated: CASSRRTGPTGANVLTF.

In its sample, this clonotype was seen a few times. The chain employs TRBV7-8 and TRBJ2-5; D tentatively reads TRBD1 or TRBD2 (5 bases each). The V end lost 5 bases, the J end lost 5 bases, and 18 bases lay between the germline ends. The CDR3 length is 15 residues. Germline V gives CDR1 SGHVS, CDR2 FQNEAQ. The CDR3 is CASSLGPPKGETQYF. The CDR3 DNA sequence: TGTGCCAGCAGCCTGGGACCACCGAAGGGGGAGACCCAGTACTTC. The variable domain in full, with the rest retrieved from reference TRBV7-8 and TRBJ2-5, is GAGVSQSPRYKVAKRGQDVALRCDPISGHVSLFWYQQALGQGPEFLTYFQNEAQLDKSGLPSDRFFAERPEGSVSTLKIQRTQQEDSAVYLCASSLGPPKGETQYFGPGTRLLVL.

The sample holds a few counts of this clonotype. This chain uses TRBV20-1 with TRBJ1-1; D gene unclear. Trimming took 5 bases from V and 3 from J, leaving 13 bases between them. Germline V gives CDR1 DFQATT, CDR2 SNEGSKA (reference sequence). This CDR3 region has 13 residues. The CDR3 sequence: CSAPRGPYTEAFF. CDR3 bases: TGCAGTGCTCCAAGAGGACCCTACACTGAAGCTTTCTTT.

At least ten counts were recorded for this clonotype. The genes are TRBV7-2 and TRBJ2-1, with D possibly TRBD2 on 6 matching bases. This CDR3 contains 14 residues. The V gene lost 2 bases and the J gene lost 5 bases, with 10 bases spanning the gap. Germline CDR1 SGHTA, CDR2 FQGNSA. The CDR3 region has the DNA TGTGCCAGCAGCTTATCGTGGGGGGACAATGAGCAGTTCTTC. Translation: CASSLSWGDNEQFF.

This clonotype was detected only a few times. Here the CDR3 DNA reads TGTGCCAGCTCAGCTTCGACAGGGCGGGATCAGCCCCAGCATTTT. Translation gives CASSASTGRDQPQHF. The J gene is TRBJ1-5, the V gene TRBV18; 7 bases line up with TRBD1. The CDR3 has 15 residues. CDR1 is KGHSH, CDR2 LQKENI, per germline. Unmatched junction bases numbered 9, after V lost 5 bases and J lost 5 bases.